This paragraph reports one TCR beta chain. The antigen remains unidentified. The method was immunoSEQ multiplex PCR; TCRdb's version includes in-frame clones alone and lacks a portion of them. The sample shows about 140,000 clones, about nine tenths of them seen only once. The sample comes from a study of T cell responses to AZD1222 COVID-19 vaccine. Study details: The study pooled second doses at about 4 or about 12 weeks.

Study-wide points: The breadth and depth of Spike-specific TCRs increased once two AZD1222 doses had been given.

The source was peripheral blood, collected on day 0 of AZD1222 vaccination. This receptor was identified in an adult in good health.

The CDR3 is CASSPRGTPHTDTQYF. The DNA for the CDR3 is TGTGCCAGCAGCCCACGCGGGACTCCCCACACAGATACGCAGTATTTT. This sequence joins TRBV11-2 and TRBJ2-3; a weak D match, TRBD2 (6 bases). The germline V gene encodes CDR1 SGHAT and CDR2 FQNNGV. V was cut by 5 bases and J by 2 bases, with 17 bases left in between. The CDR3 extends over 16 amino acids. Full variable domain (missing parts from reference TRBV11-2 and TRBJ2-3): EAGVAQSPRYKIIEKRQSVAFWCNPISGHATLYWYQQILGQGPKLLIQFQNNGVVDDSQLPKDRFSAERLKGVDSTLKIQPAKLEDSAVYLCASSPRGTPHTDTQYFGPGTRLTVL.